This entry describes one TCR beta chain. No antigen is known for it. Blood was collected once per donor into heparin, averaging roughly 110 mL. CD45RO/CCR7/CD25/CD127/CD95/CD27 separated CD4+ naive, central memory, regulatory and stem cell-like memory cells by sorting. Isolated RNA was reverse transcribed in full, so expressed TCRB transcripts were sequenced. The protocol was immunoSEQ multiplex PCR, while the TCRdb copy is restricted to in-frame clones and leaves out a portion. Seen here are around 400,000 clones, approximately 16% observed once, and the top ten hold approximately 0.02%. These data come from a study of beta chain features in type 1 diabetes. The length of the CDR3 is 15 residues. General observations from the study: More deletions and fewer insertions at VDJ junctions were seen in type 1 diabetes patients. High TCR expression in some cells could lead to their over-representation in cDNA sequencing.

The gene calls are TRBV21-1 and TRBJ2-7; TRBD2, the D gene given by the table, was not confirmed from the DNA. TRBV21-1 is a known pseudogene. The clonotype originates from a woman younger than 35 in good health. What was sequenced was naive CD4+ T cells from blood. The CDR3 sequence is CASSKEWEASYEQYF. CDR3 coding DNA: TGTGCCAGCAGCAAGGAGTGGGAGGCGTCCTACGAGCAGTACTTC.